Presented here are 17 T cell receptor beta chains from one specimen sequenced in a study of early stage breast cancer tumors. Using immunoSEQ multiplex PCR, the repertoire was profiled, and TCRdb retains in-frame clones only, with some absent. This table has nearly 70,000 clones, 80% appearing once. Specimen: blood. The receptors here all came from a person in their forties with breast cancer.

This chain links TRBV7-2 with TRBJ1-2; D is undetermined. CDR1 and CDR2 from the germline V gene are SGHTA and FQGNSA. Between the trimmed V and J ends, which lost 0 bases and 4 bases, there was a span of 27 bases. The CDR3 covers 20 residues. DNA for the CDR3: TGTGCCAGCAGCTTAGCGTCAGCACATATGGTGTCTCCAAGCAGCTATGGCTACACCTTC. It encodes CASSLASAHMVSPSSYGYTF.

About this clone itself: Additional DNA sequences in this sample encode the identical CDR3. The rearrangement links TRBV4-1 to TRBJ1-3, with TRBD1 matching over 7 bases. Losses at the gene ends were 11 bases for V and 2 bases for J; bases not matched to a gene: 6. This CDR3 is 13 amino acids long. Germline CDR1 and CDR2: MGHRA and YSYEKL. The CDR3 coding sequence is TGCGCCGCCAGGGGGGGGCCTGGAAACACCATATATTTT. It encodes CAARGGPGNTIYF.

This clone has only one observation. This sequence joins TRBV7-9 and TRBJ2-7, with TRBD1 matching over 7 bases. This CDR3 has 15 amino acids. V shed 1 base, J shed 2 bases, and the junction held 5 bases outside the gene matches. Germline CDR1 reads SEHNR; CDR2 reads FQNEAQ (reference sequence). The CDR3 nucleotides read TGTGCCAGCAGCTTAGGGGTCGGGACAGCCTACGAGCAGTACTTC. It encodes CASSLGVGTAYEQYF.

Concerning this clone itself: The junction departs from the called germline gene at one end, perhaps through a read error. This chain connects TRBV19 to TRBJ2-7; TRBD1 matches at 9 bases. Germline lookup yields CDR1 LNHDA and CDR2 SQIVND (reference sequence). The CDR3 runs 13 residues. Here the CDR3 reads CASKETGGYEQYF. CDR3 bases: TGTGCTAGTAAGGAGACAGGGGGGTACGAGCAGTACTTC.

V is TRBV4-1 and J is TRBJ2-1; D is perhaps TRBD2 (5 bases). Germline V CDR1 and CDR2: MGHRA, YSYEKL. The CDR3 covers 16 residues. Trimming cost V 0 bases and J 2 bases, with 11 bases left between them. CDR3 sequence reads: CASSQDPGKAYNEQFF. CDR3 in DNA: TGCGCCAGCAGCCAAGATCCGGGAAAGGCCTACAATGAGCAGTTCTTC.

J is TRBJ2-7 and V is TRBV14; the D gene is possibly TRBD1 (5 bases). Germline CDR1 reads SGHDN; CDR2 reads FVKESK. This CDR3 contains 12 residues. The V end was cut by 4 bases, the J end by 3 bases, with 7 bases between. CDR3 sequence (DNA): TGTGCCAGCAGCCCGACAGTCTACGAGCAGTACTTC. It yields the protein CASSPTVYEQYF.

This clone was recorded a few times. J is TRBJ2-7 and V is TRBV30; D not certain. Trimming removed 1 base at V and 3 bases at J, with 4 bases between. CDR1 is GTSNPN, CDR2 SVGIG, per germline (reference sequence). This CDR3 is built from 11 residues. The CDR3 spells CAWSDSYEQYF. In DNA form, the CDR3 reads TGTGCCTGGAGTGACAGCTACGAGCAGTACTTC.

This chain's CDR3 is CAWMRQGVRNSPLHF. CDR3 coding DNA: TGTGCCTGGATGAGACAGGGGGTTCGGAATTCACCCCTCCACTTT. V usage is TRBV30 and J usage is TRBJ1-6, with TRBD1 identical over 9 bases. Germline V lookup: CDR1 GTSNPN, CDR2 SVGIG (reference sequence). J was trimmed by 7 bases and V by 4 bases; bases with no gene match: 8. CDR3 length equals 15 residues. Filled out from reference TRBV30 and TRBJ1-6, the complete variable domain reads SQTIHQWPATLVQPVGSPLSLECTVEGTSNPNLYWYRQAAGRGLQLLFYSVGIGQISSEVPQNLSASRPQDRQFILSSKKLLLSDSGFYLCAWMRQGVRNSPLHFGNGTRLTVT.

This clone was counted a few times. The chain combines TRBV27 with TRBJ2-1; D is perhaps TRBD2 (6 bases). Germline lookup yields CDR1 MNHEY and CDR2 SMNVEV (reference sequence). The CDR3 is made up of 13 amino acids. V lost 8 bases to trimming and J lost 3 bases, with 11 bases between them. CDR3 nucleotide sequence: TGTGCCAGCTGTCCGGGGGTCTACAATGAGCAGTTCTTC. It specifies CASCPGVYNEQFF.

The J gene is TRBJ2-2, the V gene TRBV5-1; D might be TRBD1 (6 bases). Per the germline V gene, CDR1 is SGHRS and CDR2 is YFSETQ. V lost 9 bases and J 6 bases, leaving 21 bases between the germline ends. CDR3 length: 15 residues. The CDR3 DNA sequence: TGCGCCACATCTAAGGTGGACCCAGGGGCCGGGGAGCTGTTTTTT. Translating gives CATSKVDPGAGELFF.

The chain combines TRBV6-1 with TRBJ2-7, with D possibly TRBD1 on 5 matching bases. Looked up from germline, CDR1 is MNHNS and CDR2 is SASEGT. V was clipped by 3 bases and J by 3 bases, with 15 bases between them. The CDR3 has 15 amino acids. CDR3 nucleotides: TGTGCCAGCAGTGAGCTGTACCAGGGCCTCTACGAGCAGTACTTC. Translating it yields CASSELYQGLYEQYF.

J is TRBJ1-4 and V is TRBV7-9, with a tentative D call TRBD1 (5 bases). Trimming left V 4 bases short and J 6 bases short, with 18 bases between. This CDR3 comprises 16 residues. Germline V CDR1 and CDR2: SEHNR, FQNEAQ (reference sequence). CDR3 sequence: CASSSGSYVRHEKLFF. The CDR3 coding sequence is TGTGCCAGCAGCTCAGGGAGTTATGTTAGGCATGAAAAACTGTTTTTT.

The chain is built from TRBV15 and TRBJ1-4; D not resolved. The CDR3 is 16 residues long. V lost 2 bases and J lost 8, with 18 bases in between. CDR1 and CDR2 from the germline V gene are LNHNV and YYDKDF (reference sequence). CDR3 region: CATSRFEGTGREKLFF. Written as DNA, the CDR3 is TGTGCCACCAGCAGATTTGAGGGAACGGGCCGGGAAAAACTGTTTTTT.

Regarding this clone: Other DNA sequences within the sample encode an identical CDR3. The chain carries TRBV27 and TRBJ2-7; D might be TRBD1 (6 bases). Per germline, CDR1 MNHEY and CDR2 SMNVEV (reference sequence). The CDR3 consists of 11 residues. Trimming took off 8 bases at V and 4 bases at J, with 9 bases between the two ends. The CDR3 sequence is CASRRGYEQYF. CDR3 sequence (DNA): TGTGCCAGCCGTAGGGGGTACGAGCAGTACTTC.

This chain connects TRBV20-1 to TRBJ2-3, with 9 bases fitting TRBD2. This CDR3 comprises 11 residues. V lost 6 bases to trimming and J lost 5 bases; unmatched junction nucleotides: 0. Looked up from germline, CDR1 is DFQATT and CDR2 is SNEGSKA (reference sequence). CDR3: CSAREGDTQYF. The CDR3 DNA follows: TGCAGTGCGCGGGAGGGAGATACGCAGTATTTT.

V gene TRBV6-6 combines with J gene TRBJ2-7; the match to TRBD2 covers 7 bases. Germline values: CDR1 MNHNY, CDR2 SVGAGI (reference sequence). The CDR3 sequence is 16 residues long. The V gene end was trimmed by 4 bases and the J gene end by 7 bases; junction bases not matched to a gene: 16. The CDR3 DNA reads TGTGCCAGCAGTTCTCGCGTGGGCCGGGAGGTTAGGGAGCAGTACTTC. It encodes CASSSRVGREVREQYF.

Written as DNA, the CDR3 is TGTGCCAGCAGTCTTCTCGGGAGTGGCACCGGGGAGCTGTTTTTT. Amino acid sequence: CASSLLGSGTGELFF. V usage is TRBV28 and J usage is TRBJ2-2; TRBD2 is a possible D gene (6 bases). Germline V lookup: CDR1 MDHEN, CDR2 SYDVKM. The CDR3 is 15 amino acids. With 5 bases removed from V and 4 bases from J, the gap between germline ends came to 14 bases.